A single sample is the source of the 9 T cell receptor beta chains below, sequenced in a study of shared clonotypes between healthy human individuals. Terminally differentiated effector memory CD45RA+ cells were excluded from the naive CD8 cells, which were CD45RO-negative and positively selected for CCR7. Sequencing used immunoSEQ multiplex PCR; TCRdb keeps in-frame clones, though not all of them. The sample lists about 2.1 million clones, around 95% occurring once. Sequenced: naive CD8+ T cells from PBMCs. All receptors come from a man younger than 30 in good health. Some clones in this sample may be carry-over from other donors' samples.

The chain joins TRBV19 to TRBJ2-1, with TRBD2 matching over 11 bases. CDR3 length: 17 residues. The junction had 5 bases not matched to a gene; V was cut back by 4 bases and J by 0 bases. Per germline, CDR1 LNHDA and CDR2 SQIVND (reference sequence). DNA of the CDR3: TGTGCCAGTAGTAGCCGACTAGCGGGGAGCTCCTACAATGAGCAGTTCTTC. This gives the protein CASSSRLAGSSYNEQFF.

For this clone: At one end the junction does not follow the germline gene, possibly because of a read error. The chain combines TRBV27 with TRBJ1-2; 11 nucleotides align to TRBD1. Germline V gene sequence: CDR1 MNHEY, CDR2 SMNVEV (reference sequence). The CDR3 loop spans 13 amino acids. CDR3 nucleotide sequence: TGTGCCAGCAGTCCGCGGACAGGGGGCGATCCAATATTC. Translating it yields CASSPRTGGDPIF.

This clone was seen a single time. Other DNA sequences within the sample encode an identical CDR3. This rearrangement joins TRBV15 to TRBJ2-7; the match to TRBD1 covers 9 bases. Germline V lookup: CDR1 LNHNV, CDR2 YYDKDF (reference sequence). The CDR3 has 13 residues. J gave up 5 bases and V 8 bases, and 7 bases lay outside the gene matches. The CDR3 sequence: CATRGQGLHEQYF. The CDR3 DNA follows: TGTGCCACCCGAGGACAGGGGTTGCACGAGCAGTACTTC. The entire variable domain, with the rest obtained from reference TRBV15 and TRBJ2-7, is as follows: DAMVIQNPRYQVTQFGKPVTLSCSQTLNHNVMYWYQQKSSQAPKLLFHYYDKDFNNEADTPDNFQSRRPNTSFCFLDIRSPGLGDTAMYLCATRGQGLHEQYFGPGTRLTVT.

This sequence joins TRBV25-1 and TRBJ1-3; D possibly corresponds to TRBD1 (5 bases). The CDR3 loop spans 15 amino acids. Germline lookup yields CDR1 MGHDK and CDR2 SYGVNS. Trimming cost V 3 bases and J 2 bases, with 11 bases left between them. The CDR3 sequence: CASSDPEDTGNTIYF. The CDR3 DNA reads TGTGCCAGCAGTGATCCGGAGGACACTGGAAACACCATATATTTT.

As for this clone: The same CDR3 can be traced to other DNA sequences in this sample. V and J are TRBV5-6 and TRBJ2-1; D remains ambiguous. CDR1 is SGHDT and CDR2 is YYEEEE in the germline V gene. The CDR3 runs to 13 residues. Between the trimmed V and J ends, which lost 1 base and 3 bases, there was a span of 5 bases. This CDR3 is CASSLYLYNEQFF. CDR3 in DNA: TGTGCCAGCAGCTTGTACCTCTACAATGAGCAGTTCTTC.

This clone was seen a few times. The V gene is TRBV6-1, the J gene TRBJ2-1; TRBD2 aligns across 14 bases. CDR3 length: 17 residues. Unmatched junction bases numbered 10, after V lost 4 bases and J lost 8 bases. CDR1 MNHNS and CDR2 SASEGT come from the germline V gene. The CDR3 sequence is CASSAGLAGVLVDEQFF. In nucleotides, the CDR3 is TGTGCCAGCAGTGCGGGACTAGCGGGAGTTTTAGTCGATGAGCAGTTCTTC.

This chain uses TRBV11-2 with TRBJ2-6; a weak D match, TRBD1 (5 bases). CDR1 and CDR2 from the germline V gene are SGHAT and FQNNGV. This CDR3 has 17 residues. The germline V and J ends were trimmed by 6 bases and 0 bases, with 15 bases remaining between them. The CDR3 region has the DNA TGTGCCAGCAGACCGCGCACAGGTAACTCTGGGGCCAACGTCCTGACTTTC. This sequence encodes CASRPRTGNSGANVLTF.

For the CDR3, the DNA is TGTGCCAGCAGCGGTCAAAATGAGCAGTTCTTC. Translation gives CASSGQNEQFF. V is TRBV9 and J is TRBJ2-1; D unclear. CDR1 and CDR2 from the germline V gene are SGDLS and YYNGEE. V lost 3 bases to trimming and J lost 7 bases, with 5 bases between them. The CDR3 length is 11 residues.

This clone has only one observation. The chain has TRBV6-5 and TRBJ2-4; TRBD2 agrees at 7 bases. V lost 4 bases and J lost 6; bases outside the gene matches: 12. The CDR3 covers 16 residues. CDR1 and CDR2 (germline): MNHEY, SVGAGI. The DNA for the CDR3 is TGTGCCAGCAGTTCCCCTGGGGGGGGTGTAGGAAACATTCAGTACTTC. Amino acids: CASSSPGGGVGNIQYF.